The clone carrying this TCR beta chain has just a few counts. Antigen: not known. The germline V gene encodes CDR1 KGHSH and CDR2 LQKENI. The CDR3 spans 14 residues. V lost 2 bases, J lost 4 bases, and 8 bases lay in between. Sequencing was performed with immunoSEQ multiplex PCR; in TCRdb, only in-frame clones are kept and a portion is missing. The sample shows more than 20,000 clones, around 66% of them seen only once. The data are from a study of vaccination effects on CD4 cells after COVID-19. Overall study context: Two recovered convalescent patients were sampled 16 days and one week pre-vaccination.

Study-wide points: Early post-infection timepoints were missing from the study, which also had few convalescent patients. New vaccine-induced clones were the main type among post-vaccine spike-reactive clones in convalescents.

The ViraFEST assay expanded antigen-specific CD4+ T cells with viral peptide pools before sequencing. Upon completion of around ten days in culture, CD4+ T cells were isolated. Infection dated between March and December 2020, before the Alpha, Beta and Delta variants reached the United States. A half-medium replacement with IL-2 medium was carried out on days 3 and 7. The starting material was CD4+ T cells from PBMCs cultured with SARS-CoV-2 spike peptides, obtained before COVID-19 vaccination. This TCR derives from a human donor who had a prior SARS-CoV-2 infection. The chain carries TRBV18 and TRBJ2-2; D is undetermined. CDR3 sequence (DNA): TGTGCCAGCTCACCATATTGGGTCACCGGGGAGCTGTTTTTT. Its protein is CASSPYWVTGELFF.